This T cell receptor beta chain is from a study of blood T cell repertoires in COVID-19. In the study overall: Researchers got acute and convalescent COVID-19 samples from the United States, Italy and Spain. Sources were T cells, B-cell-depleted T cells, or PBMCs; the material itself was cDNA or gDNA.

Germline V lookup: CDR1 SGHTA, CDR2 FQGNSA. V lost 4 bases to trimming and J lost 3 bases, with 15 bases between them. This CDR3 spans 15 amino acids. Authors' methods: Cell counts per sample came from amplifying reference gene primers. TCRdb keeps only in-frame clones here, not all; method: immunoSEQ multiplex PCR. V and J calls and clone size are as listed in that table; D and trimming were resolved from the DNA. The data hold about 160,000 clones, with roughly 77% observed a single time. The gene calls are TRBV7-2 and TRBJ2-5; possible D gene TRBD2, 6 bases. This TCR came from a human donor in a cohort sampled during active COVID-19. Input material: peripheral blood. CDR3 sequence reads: CASSSPRGVEETQYF. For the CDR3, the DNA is TGTGCCAGCAGCTCCCCCCGCGGGGTGGAAGAGACCCAGTACTTC.